The present T cell receptor (beta chain) was sequenced within a study of regulatory T cells in long-lasting Graves disease. Both iRepertoire HTBI primers and Arm-PCR of CDR3 regions were used to build the TCR beta libraries. TCRdb processed the multiplex PCR reads anew with MiXCR; each CDR3 protein has one entry. This table holds about 370,000 distinct CDR3 sequences, around 15% found once. The study, taken as a whole, reports: When disease was persistent, TRBV28, TRBJ1-2 and TRBJ2-5 were the favored segments. With approximately 2,500 shared public clonotypes, persistent patients exceeded new patients, who shared about a thousand.

This clonotype was detected ten times or more. Its antigen is undetermined. V lost 3 bases, J lost 5 bases, and 8 bases lay in between. The CDR3 runs to 13 residues. Time point specified: newly diagnosed GD, antithyroid drugs for less than 3 months. The authors made the TCR library using RNA they extracted from PBMCs. EDTA tubes were used for drawing about 9 milliliters of peripheral blood. The sequence was obtained from a female donor with Graves disease. This sample comprised peripheral blood mononuclear cells (PBMCs), obtained at new diagnosis, from a patient treated with antithyroid drugs. The chain recombines TRBV12-3 or TRBV12-4 with TRBJ2-1; D call uncertain. The CDR3 region has the DNA TGTGCCAGCAGTTTGGGCAGGCACAATGAGCAGTTCTTC. It encodes CASSLGRHNEQFF.